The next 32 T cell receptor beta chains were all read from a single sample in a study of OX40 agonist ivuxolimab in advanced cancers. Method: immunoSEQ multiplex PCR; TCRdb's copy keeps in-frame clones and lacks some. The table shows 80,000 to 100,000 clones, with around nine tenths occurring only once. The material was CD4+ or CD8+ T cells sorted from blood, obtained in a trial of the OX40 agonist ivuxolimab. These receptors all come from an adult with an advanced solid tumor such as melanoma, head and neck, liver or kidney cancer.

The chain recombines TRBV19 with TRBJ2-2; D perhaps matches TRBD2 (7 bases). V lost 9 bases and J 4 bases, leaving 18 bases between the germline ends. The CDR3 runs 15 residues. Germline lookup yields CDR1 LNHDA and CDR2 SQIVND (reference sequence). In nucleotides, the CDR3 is TGTGCCAGCAGCGGGATACAGGGAAGCACCGGGGAGCTGTTTTTT. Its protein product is CASSGIQGSTGELFF.

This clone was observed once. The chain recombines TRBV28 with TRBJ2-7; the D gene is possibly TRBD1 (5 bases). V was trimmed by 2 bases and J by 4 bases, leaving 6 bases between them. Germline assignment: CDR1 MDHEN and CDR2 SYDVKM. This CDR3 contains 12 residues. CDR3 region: CASSLRGYEQYF. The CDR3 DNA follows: TGTGCCAGCAGTTTAAGGGGTTACGAGCAGTACTTC.

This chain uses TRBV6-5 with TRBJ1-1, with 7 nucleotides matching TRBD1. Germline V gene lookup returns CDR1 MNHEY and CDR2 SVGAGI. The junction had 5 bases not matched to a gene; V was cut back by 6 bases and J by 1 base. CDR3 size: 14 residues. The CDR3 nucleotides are TGTGCCAGCAGGGAGACAGGGAGGAACACTGAAGCTTTCTTT. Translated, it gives CASRETGRNTEAFF.

The CDR3 DNA follows: TGTGCCAGCAGCTCGAGCGGGAGGGCCTTCAATGAGCAGTTCTTC. Amino acid sequence: CASSSSGRAFNEQFF. This rearrangement joins TRBV6-1 to TRBJ2-1; TRBD2 matches at 10 bases. CDR1 is MNHNS, CDR2 SASEGT, per germline. The V and J ends lost 6 bases and 6 bases, in that order; junction bases with no gene match: 8. The CDR3 runs 15 residues.

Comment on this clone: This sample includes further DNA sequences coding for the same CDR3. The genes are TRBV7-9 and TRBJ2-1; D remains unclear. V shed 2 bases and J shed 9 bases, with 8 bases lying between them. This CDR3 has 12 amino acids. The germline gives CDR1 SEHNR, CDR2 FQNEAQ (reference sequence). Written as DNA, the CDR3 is TGTGCCAGCAGCTTACCCCCGGGTGAGCAGTTCTTC. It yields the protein CASSLPPGEQFF. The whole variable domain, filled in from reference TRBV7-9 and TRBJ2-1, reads DTGVSQNPRHKITKRGQNVTFRCDPISEHNRLYWYRQTLGQGPEFLTYFQNEAQLEKSRLLSDRFSAERPKGSFSTLEIQRTEQGDSAMYLCASSLPPGEQFFGPGTRLTVL.

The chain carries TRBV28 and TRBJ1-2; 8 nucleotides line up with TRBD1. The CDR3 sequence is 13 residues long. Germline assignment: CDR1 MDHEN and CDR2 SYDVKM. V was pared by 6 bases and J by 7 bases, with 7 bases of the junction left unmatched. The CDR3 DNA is TGTGCCAGCAGCAATGGACAGGGCGGTGGCTACACCTTC. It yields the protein CASSNGQGGGYTF.

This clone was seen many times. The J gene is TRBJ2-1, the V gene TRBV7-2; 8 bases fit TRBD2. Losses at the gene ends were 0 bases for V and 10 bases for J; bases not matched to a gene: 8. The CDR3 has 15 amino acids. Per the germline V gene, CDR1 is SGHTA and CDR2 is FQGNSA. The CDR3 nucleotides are TGTGCCAGCAGCTTAGCAGCGGGAGAGGCGGGGGAGCAGTTCTTC. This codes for CASSLAAGEAGEQFF. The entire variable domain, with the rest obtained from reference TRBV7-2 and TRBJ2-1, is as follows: GAGVSQSPSNKVTEKGKDVELRCDPISGHTALYWYRQSLGQGLEFLIYFQGNSAPDKSGLPSDRFSAERTGGSVSTLTIQRTQQEDSAVYLCASSLAAGEAGEQFFGPGTRLTVL.

This CDR3 is CASSRQGLVDTQYF. CDR3 in DNA: TGTGCCAGCAGTCGACAGGGCTTAGTAGATACGCAGTATTTT. The chain has TRBV6-6 and TRBJ2-3, with TRBD1 matching 7 bases. Germline-derived CDR1 and CDR2 are MNHNY and SVGAGI (reference sequence). V trimming: 5 bases; J trimming: 5 bases; junction bases outside the gene matches: 7. This CDR3 has 14 residues.

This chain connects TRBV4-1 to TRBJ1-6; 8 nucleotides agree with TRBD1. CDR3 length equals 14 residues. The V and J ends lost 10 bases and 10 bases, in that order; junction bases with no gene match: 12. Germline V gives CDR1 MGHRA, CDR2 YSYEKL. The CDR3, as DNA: TGCGCCACCACCCCGACAGGGGTAAGGTCACCCCTCCACTTT. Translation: CATTPTGVRSPLHF.

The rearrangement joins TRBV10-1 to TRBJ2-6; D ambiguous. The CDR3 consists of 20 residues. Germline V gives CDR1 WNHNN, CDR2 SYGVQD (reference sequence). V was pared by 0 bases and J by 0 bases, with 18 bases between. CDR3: CASSESRKAGVCSGANVLTF. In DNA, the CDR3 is TGCGCCAGCAGTGAGTCAAGGAAGGCAGGCGTGTGCTCTGGGGCCAACGTCCTGACTTTC.

In DNA, the CDR3 is TGTGCCAGCAGCTTAGGCAGGAGCTCCTACGAGCAGTACTTC. Translating it yields CASSLGRSSYEQYF. The gene calls are TRBV7-2 and TRBJ2-7; D call uncertain. Trimming removed 1 base from V and 0 bases from J, with 7 bases in between. There are 14 residues in the CDR3. Germline V gene sequence: CDR1 SGHTA, CDR2 FQGNSA.

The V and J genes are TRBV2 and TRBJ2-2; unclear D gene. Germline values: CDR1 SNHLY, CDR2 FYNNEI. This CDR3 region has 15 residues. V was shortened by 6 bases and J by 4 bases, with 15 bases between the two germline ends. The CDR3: CASSLGPAATGELFF. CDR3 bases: TGTGCCAGCAGCCTAGGACCGGCGGCCACCGGGGAGCTGTTTTTT.

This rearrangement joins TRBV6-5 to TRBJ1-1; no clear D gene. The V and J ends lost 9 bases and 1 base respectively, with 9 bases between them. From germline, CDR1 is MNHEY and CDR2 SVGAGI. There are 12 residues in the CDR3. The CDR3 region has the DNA TGTGCCAGTGCAACCGGGAACACTGAAGCTTTCTTT. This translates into CASATGNTEAFF.

CDR3 sequence (DNA): TGTGCCAGCAGGGGCCCTAGCACAGATACGCAGTATTTT. Translation: CASRGPSTDTQYF. This chain connects TRBV6-6 to TRBJ2-3; D not resolved. Germline-derived CDR1 and CDR2 are MNHNY and SVGAGI (reference sequence). This CDR3 has 13 amino acids. Deletions cut 6 bases from V and 0 bases from J, with 7 bases between.

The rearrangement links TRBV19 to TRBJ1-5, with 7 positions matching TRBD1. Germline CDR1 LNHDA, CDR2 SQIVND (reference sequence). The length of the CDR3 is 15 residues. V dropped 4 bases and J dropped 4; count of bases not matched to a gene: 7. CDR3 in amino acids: CASSTGTVANQPQHF. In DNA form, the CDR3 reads TGTGCCAGTAGTACCGGGACAGTTGCAAATCAGCCCCAGCATTTT.

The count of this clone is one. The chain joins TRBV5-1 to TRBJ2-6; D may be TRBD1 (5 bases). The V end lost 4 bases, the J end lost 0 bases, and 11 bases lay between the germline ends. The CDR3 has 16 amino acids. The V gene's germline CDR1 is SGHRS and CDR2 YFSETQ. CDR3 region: CASSVTDFSGANVLTF. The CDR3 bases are TGCGCCAGCAGCGTGACAGATTTCTCTGGGGCCAACGTCCTGACTTTC.

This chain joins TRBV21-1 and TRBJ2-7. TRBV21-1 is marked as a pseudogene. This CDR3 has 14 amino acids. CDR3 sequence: CASSGPAGAYEQYV. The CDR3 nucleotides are TGTGCCAGCAGTGGCCCAGCCGGCGCCTACGAGCAGTACGTC.

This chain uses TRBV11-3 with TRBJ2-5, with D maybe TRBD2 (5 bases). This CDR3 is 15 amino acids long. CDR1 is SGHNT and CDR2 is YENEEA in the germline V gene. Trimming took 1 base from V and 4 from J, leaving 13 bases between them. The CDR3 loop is CASSLGGVGGETQYF. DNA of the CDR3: TGTGCCAGCAGCTTAGGCGGCGTCGGAGGAGAGACCCAGTACTTC.

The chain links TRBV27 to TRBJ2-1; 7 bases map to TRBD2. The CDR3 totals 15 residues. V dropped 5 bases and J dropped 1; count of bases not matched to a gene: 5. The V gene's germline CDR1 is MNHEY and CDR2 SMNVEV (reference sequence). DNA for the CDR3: TGTGCCAGCAGTGTCGCGGGAGCGTCCTACAATGAGCAGTTCTTC. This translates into CASSVAGASYNEQFF.

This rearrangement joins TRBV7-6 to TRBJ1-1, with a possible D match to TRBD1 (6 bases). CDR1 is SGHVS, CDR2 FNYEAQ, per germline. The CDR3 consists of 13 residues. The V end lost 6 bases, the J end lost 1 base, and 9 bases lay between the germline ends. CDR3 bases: TGTGCCAGCAGTTCGGGACAGAACACTGAAGCTTTCTTT. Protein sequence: CASSSGQNTEAFF.

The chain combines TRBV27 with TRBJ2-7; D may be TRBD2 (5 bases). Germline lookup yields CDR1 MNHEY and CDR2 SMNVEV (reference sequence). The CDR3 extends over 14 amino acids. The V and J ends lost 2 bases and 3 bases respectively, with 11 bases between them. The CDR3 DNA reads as TGTGCCAGCAGTTTAGGCGGGCGGAGCTACGAGCAGTACTTC. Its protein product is CASSLGGRSYEQYF.

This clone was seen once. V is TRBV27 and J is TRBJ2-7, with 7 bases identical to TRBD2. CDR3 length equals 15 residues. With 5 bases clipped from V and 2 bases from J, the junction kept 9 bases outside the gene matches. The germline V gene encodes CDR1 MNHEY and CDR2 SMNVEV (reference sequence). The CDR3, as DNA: TGTGCCAGCAGTCGCAACAAGCGGGATACCTACGAGCAGTACTTC. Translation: CASSRNKRDTYEQYF.

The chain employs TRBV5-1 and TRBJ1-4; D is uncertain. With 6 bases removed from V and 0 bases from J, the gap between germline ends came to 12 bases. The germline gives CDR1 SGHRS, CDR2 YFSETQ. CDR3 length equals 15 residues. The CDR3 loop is CASTKDWPTNEKLFF. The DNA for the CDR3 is TGCGCCAGCACAAAAGACTGGCCAACTAATGAAAAACTGTTTTTT.

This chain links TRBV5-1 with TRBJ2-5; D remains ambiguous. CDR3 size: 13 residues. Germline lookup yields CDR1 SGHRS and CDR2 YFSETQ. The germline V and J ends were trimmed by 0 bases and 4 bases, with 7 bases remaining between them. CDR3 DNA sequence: TGCGCCAGCAGCTTGGAAATTAGAGAGACCCAGTACTTC. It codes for CASSLEIRETQYF.

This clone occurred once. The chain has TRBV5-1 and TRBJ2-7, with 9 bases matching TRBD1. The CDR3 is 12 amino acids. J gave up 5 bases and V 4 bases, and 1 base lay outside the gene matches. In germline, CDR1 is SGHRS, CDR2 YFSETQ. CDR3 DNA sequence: TGCGCCAGCAGCCGGGACAGGGACGAGCAGTACTTC. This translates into CASSRDRDEQYF.

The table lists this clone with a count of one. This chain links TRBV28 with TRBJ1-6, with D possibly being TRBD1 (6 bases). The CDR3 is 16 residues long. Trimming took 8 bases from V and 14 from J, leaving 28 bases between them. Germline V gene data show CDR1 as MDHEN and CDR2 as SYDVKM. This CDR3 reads CASGTRGTQKLQTLHF. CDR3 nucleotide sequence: TGTGCCAGCGGGACGAGAGGGACACAAAAACTCCAAACCCTCCACTTT. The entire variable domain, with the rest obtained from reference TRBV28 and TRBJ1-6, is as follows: DVKVTQSSRYLVKRTGEKVFLECVQDMDHENMFWYRQDPGLGLRLIYFSYDVKMKEKGDIPEGYSVSREKKERFSLILESASTNQTSMYLCASGTRGTQKLQTLHFGNGTRLTVT.

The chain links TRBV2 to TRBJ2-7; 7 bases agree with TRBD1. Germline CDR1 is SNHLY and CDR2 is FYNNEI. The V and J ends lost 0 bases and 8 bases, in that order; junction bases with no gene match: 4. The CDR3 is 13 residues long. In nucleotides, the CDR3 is TGTGCCAGCAGTGAAGCCTTGACAGGGAAGCAGTACTTC. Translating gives CASSEALTGKQYF.

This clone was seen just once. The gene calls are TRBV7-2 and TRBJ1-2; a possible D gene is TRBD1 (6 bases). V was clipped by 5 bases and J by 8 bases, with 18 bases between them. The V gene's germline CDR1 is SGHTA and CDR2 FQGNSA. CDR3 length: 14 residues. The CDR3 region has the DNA TGTGCCAGCAGCCGATCACGGGGGCTTGGCGGCTACACCTTC. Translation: CASSRSRGLGGYTF.

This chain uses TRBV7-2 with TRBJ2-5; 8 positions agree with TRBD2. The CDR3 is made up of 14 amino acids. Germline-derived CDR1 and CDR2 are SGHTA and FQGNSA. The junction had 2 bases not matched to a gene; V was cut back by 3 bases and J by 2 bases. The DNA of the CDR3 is TGTGCCAGCAGCTTCACTAGCGGACAAGAGACCCAGTACTTC. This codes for CASSFTSGQETQYF.

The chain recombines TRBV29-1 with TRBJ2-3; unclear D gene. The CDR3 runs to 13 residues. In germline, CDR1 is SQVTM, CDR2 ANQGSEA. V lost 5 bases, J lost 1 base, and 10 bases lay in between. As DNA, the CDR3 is TGCAGCGTTAGACGGGTAGGCACAGATACGCAGTATTTT. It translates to CSVRRVGTDTQYF.

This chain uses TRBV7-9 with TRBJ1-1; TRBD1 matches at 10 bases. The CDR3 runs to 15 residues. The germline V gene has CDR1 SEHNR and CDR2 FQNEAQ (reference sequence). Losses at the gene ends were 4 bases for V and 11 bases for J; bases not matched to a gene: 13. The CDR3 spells CASSSPGQGEEEAFF. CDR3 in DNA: TGTGCCAGCAGCTCACCCGGACAGGGGGAGGAGGAGGCTTTCTTT.

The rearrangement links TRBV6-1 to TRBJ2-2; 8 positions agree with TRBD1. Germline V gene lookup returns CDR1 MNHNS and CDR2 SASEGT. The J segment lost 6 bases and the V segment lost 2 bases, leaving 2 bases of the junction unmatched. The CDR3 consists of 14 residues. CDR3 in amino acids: CASSEWTGPGELFF. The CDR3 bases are TGTGCCAGCAGTGAATGGACAGGGCCCGGGGAGCTGTTTTTT.